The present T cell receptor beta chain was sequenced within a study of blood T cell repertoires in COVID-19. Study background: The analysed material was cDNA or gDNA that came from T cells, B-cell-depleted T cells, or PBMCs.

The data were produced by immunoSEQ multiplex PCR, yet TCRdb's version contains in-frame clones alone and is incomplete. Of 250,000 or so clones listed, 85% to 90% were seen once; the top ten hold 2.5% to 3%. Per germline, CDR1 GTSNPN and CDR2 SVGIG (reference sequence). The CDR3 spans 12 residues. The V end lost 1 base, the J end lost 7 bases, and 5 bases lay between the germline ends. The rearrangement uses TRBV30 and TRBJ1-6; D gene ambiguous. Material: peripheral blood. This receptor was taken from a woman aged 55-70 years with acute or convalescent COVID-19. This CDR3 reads CAWSGGNSPLHF. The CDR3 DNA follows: TGTGCCTGGAGTGGAGGCAATTCACCCCTCCACTTT.